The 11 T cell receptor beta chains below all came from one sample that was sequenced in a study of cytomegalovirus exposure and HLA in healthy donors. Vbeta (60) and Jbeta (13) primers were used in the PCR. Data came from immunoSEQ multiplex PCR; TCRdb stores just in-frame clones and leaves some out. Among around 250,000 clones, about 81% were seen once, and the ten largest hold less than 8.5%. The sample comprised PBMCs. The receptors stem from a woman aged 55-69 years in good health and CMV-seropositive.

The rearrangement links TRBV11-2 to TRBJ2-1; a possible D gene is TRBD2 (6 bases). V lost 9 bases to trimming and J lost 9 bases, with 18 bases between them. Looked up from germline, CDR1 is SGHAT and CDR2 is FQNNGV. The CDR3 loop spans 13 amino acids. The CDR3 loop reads CASFWRVGSEQFF. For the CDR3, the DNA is TGTGCCAGTTTTTGGAGGGTGGGGAGTGAGCAGTTCTTC.

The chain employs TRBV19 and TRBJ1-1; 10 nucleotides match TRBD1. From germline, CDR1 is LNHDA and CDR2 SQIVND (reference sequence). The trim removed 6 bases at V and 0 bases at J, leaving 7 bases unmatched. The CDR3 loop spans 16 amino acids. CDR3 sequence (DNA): TGTGCCAGTAGCAGGGGGACAGGGGAAATGAACACTGAAGCTTTCTTT. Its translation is CASSRGTGEMNTEAFF.

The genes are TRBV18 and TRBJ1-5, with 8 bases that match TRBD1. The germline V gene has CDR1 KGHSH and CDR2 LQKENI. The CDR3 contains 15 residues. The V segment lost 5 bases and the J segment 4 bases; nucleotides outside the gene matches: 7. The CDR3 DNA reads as TGTGCCAGCTCAGATGGGACAGGACTTAATCAGCCCCAGCATTTT. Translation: CASSDGTGLNQPQHF.

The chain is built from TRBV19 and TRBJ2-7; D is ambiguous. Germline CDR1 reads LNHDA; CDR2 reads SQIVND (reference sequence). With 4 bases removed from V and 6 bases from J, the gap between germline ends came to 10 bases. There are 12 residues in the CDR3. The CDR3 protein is CASSTSSGEQYF. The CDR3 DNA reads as TGTGCCAGTAGTACCAGCTCAGGCGAGCAGTACTTC.

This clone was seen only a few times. The CDR3 nucleotides are TGTGCCAGCTCACCACAGGTACCCGACAGGGTAAACCAAGAGACCCAGTACTTC. Protein sequence: CASSPQVPDRVNQETQYF. V gene TRBV18 combines with J gene TRBJ2-5, with 7 bases lining up with TRBD1. Per the germline V gene, CDR1 is KGHSH and CDR2 is LQKENI. Trimming cost V 1 base and J 0 bases; bases outside gene matches: 11. The CDR3 spans 18 residues.

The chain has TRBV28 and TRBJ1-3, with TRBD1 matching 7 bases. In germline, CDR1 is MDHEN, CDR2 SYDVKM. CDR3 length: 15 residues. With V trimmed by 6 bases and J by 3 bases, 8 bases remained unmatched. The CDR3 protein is CASRTQGINGNTIYF. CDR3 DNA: TGTGCCAGCAGGACACAGGGGATAAATGGAAACACCATATATTTT.

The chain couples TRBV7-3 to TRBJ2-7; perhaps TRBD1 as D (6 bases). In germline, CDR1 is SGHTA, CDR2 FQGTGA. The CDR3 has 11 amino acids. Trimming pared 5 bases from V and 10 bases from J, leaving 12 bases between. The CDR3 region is CASSAGDHQYF. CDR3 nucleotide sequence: TGTGCCAGCAGCGCAGGGGATCATCAGTACTTC. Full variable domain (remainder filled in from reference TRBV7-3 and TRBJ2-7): GAGVSQTPSNKVTEKGKYVELRCDPISGHTALYWYRQSLGQGPEFLIYFQGTGAADDSGLPNDRFFAVRPEGSVSTLKIQRTERGDSAVYLCASSAGDHQYFGPGTRLTVT.

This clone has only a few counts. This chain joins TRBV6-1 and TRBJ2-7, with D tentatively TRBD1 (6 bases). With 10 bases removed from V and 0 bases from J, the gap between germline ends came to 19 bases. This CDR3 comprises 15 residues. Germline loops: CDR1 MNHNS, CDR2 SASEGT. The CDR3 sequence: CATVAYQGSSYEQYF. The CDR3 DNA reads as TGTGCCACAGTAGCCTACCAGGGGTCCTCCTACGAGCAGTACTTC.

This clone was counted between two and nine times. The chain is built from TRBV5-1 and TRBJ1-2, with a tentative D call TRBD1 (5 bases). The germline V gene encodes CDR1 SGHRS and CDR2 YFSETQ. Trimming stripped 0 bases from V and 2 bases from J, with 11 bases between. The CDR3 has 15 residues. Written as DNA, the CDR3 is TGCGCCAGCAGCTTGGGGGAGGGGACGAACTATGGCTACACCTTC. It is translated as CASSLGEGTNYGYTF.

The CDR3 region is CASLRKTGNTIYF. In DNA, the CDR3 is TGTGCCAGCTTGAGGAAGACGGGAAACACCATATATTTT. V and J are TRBV21-1 and TRBJ1-3. TRBV21-1 is classified as a pseudogene. The CDR3 is made up of 13 amino acids.

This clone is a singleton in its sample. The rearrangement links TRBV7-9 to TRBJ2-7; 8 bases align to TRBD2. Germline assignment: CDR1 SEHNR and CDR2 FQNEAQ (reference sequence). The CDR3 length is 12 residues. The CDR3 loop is CSILRGGGEQYF. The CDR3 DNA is TGTTCCATCCTCCGGGGGGGCGGGGAGCAGTACTTC.